This TCR beta chain was documented in a study of blood T cell repertoires in COVID-19. About the research overall: Sites in the United States, Italy and Spain provided acute and convalescent COVID-19 samples. In each case, the material was cDNA or gDNA derived from T cells, B-cell-depleted T cells, or PBMCs.

The CDR3 is 17 amino acids. The germline V gene encodes CDR1 LNHNV and CDR2 YYDKDF (reference sequence). Trimming removed 1 base from V and 0 bases from J, with 15 bases in between. In the original analysis: Reference gene primer amplification gave nucleated cell count estimates. TCRdb's copy holds only in-frame clones and misses some; the assay was immunoSEQ multiplex PCR. Clone size and V and J calls were adopted from that table, with D and trimming inferred from the DNA. The table lists roughly 200,000 clones, roughly 91% of them singletons. V and J are TRBV15 and TRBJ2-5; TRBD1 might be the D (5 bases). This receptor was identified in a man in his forties or fifties with active or convalescent COVID-19. What was sequenced was peripheral blood. The CDR3 DNA reads TGTGCCACCAGCAGAGGGGGTGGGGCCAACTACCAAGAGACCCAGTACTTC. It encodes CATSRGGGANYQETQYF.